This TCR beta chain was profiled in a study of T cells after posttransplantation cyclophosphamide. The study's findings and limits: Later blood repertoires were often dominated by clones from the donor CD8+ memory compartment. After PTCy, TRB diversity resembled that of CNI/methotrexate controls. Tissue-infiltrating T cells from skin or gut overlapped little with blood T cells.

The CDR3 consists of 19 residues. As regards this clone: Its antigen is not known.

Profiled with immunoSEQ multiplex PCR; TCRdb holds only in-frame clones, not every one. The top ten hold around 6.9% of the sample, which has 25,000 or so clones, 86% seen once. The chain links TRBV21-1 to TRBJ2-3; the table names TRBD2, a call not compared with the DNA. TRBV21-1 is recorded as a pseudogene. This receptor was obtained from an older woman with a blood cancer, CMV-positive, and with a related stem cell donor. The specimen sequenced was PBMCs. The chain's CDR3 is CASSISGTSGRCCTDTQYF. The DNA of the CDR3 is TGTGCCAGCAGCATCTCTGGGACTAGCGGGAGGTGTTGCACAGATACGCAGTATTTT.